These 11 T cell receptor beta chains were sequenced from one sample in a study of T cells after yellow fever vaccination. One entry per CDR3 protein results from TCRdb running MiXCR on the 5' RACE reads. The sample shows some 420,000 distinct CDR3 sequences, 18% of them seen only once. This material consisted of PBMCs, taken before the yellow fever booster vaccination. The source is a young man who received the YFV17D yellow fever vaccine.

This clonotype has more than one count but fewer than ten. The chain carries TRBV27 and TRBJ2-1; D is possibly TRBD2 (5 bases). CDR1 and CDR2 (germline): MNHEY, SMNVEV (reference sequence). This CDR3 has 15 residues. Deletions cut 6 bases from V and 5 bases from J, with 17 bases between. CDR3 coding DNA: TGTGCCAGCAGGCATACCCGGGATCCCAACAATGAGCAGTTCTTC. This translates into CASRHTRDPNNEQFF.

The V gene is TRBV20-1, the J gene TRBJ1-1; 7 bases line up with TRBD1. The ends lost 0 bases at V and 4 bases at J; junction bases unmatched: 2. CDR3 length: 13 residues. CDR1 and CDR2 (germline): DFQATT, SNEGSKA (reference sequence). In DNA form, the CDR3 reads TGCAGTGCTAGAGATTCAGGGGGCACTGAAGCTTTCTTT. Translating gives CSARDSGGTEAFF.

This sequence joins TRBV6-5 and TRBJ2-5; the D is unclear. V was trimmed by 0 bases and J by 8 bases, leaving 13 bases between them. Germline CDR1 is MNHEY and CDR2 is SVGAGI. CDR3 length: 14 residues. The CDR3 DNA reads as TGTGCCAGCAGTTACTCTAGGGTATGGGGAACCCAGTACTTC. Encoded protein: CASSYSRVWGTQYF.

The gene calls are TRBV9 and TRBJ2-7; D may be TRBD1 or TRBD2 (5 bases each). Germline lookup yields CDR1 SGDLS and CDR2 YYNGEE. The germline V and J ends were trimmed by 0 bases and 5 bases, with 21 bases remaining between them. The CDR3 contains 17 residues. The CDR3 DNA reads TGTGCCAGCAGCGTAGGGGGACGAGGCGGTGGGCCCCACGAGCAGTACGTC. The encoded protein is CASSVGGRGGGPHEQYV.

The chain has TRBV5-1 and TRBJ2-5, with 9 bases matching TRBD1. V lost 3 bases to trimming and J lost 4 bases; unmatched junction nucleotides: 4. The CDR3 consists of 14 residues. Germline CDR1 SGHRS, CDR2 YFSETQ. The CDR3 loop is CASSSQGAGETQYF. CDR3 coding DNA: TGCGCCAGCAGCTCACAGGGGGCAGGAGAGACCCAGTACTTC.

This clonotype appeared a few times. CDR3 loop: CASRDSGYYNEQFF. The CDR3 coding sequence is TGTGCCAGTAGGGATAGCGGGTACTACAATGAGCAGTTCTTC. The chain combines TRBV5-4 with TRBJ2-1, with 7 bases aligning to TRBD2. Germline values: CDR1 SGHNT, CDR2 YYREEE (reference sequence). With V trimmed by 8 bases and J by 3 bases, 8 bases remained unmatched. The CDR3 sequence is 14 residues long.

Remarks on this clonotype: A much bigger clone sits one base away, suggesting this may be a read error. The chain employs TRBV6-2 or TRBV6-3 and TRBJ2-1, with D unclear. The CDR3 is made up of 12 amino acids. V was pared by 1 base and J by 10 bases, with 8 bases between. Germline CDR1 MNHEY, CDR2 SVGEGT. The CDR3 region is CASSYWKDEQFF. CDR3 DNA: TGTGCCAGCAGTTACTGGAAAGACGAGCAGTTCTTC.

This clonotype came up many times. The V gene is TRBV7-6, the J gene TRBJ2-2; the match to TRBD1 covers 8 bases. The CDR3 contains 16 residues. Germline CDR1 and CDR2: SGHVS and FNYEAQ. With V trimmed by 5 bases and J by 4 bases, 9 bases remained unmatched. CDR3 residues: CASSQVQGAGTGELFF. The CDR3 DNA is TGTGCCAGCAGCCAGGTCCAGGGGGCGGGCACCGGGGAGCTGTTTTTT.

A few counts support this clonotype. This chain uses TRBV7-2 with TRBJ1-2; D is undetermined. The length of the CDR3 is 12 residues. The germline CDR1 and CDR2 sequences are SGHTA and FQGNSA. Trimming removed 1 base at V and 14 bases at J, with 14 bases between. The CDR3 region is CASSLEREGFTF. The CDR3 coding sequence is TGTGCCAGCAGCTTAGAGAGGGAAGGGTTTACCTTC.

This clonotype was observed a few times. The chain carries TRBV7-2 and TRBJ2-3, with TRBD2 matching 7 bases. The CDR3 spans 12 residues. Germline V gives CDR1 SGHTA, CDR2 FQGNSA. Germline trimming cut 7 bases from V and 3 bases from J; bases unmatched to any gene: 1. CDR3 protein: CASIGGTDTQYF. CDR3 in DNA: TGTGCCAGCATCGGGGGGACAGATACGCAGTATTTT. The full variable domain, completed using reference TRBV7-2 and TRBJ2-3, is GAGVSQSPSNKVTEKGKDVELRCDPISGHTALYWYRQSLGQGLEFLIYFQGNSAPDKSGLPSDRFSAERTGGSVSTLTIQRTQQEDSAVYLCASIGGTDTQYFGPGTRLTVL.

This clonotype came up a few times. J is TRBJ2-2 and V is TRBV20-1, with 12 bases identical to TRBD1. The CDR3 length is 16 residues. Germline loops: CDR1 DFQATT, CDR2 SNEGSKA (reference sequence). V gave up 2 bases and J gave up 4 bases; unmatched junction bases: 5. DNA of the CDR3: TGCAGTGCTAGAAAACCGGGACAGGGGGCCACCGGGGAGCTGTTTTTT. This translates into CSARKPGQGATGELFF.